These T cell receptor beta chains were read from a single sample in a study of regulatory T cells in long-lasting Graves disease. TCRdb passed the multiplex PCR reads through MiXCR, listing each CDR3 protein once. The profile covers hundreds of thousands of distinct CDR3 sequences, with around 17% appearing a single time and about 27% taken by the ten largest. These data were also filed under a second study, of T cells in Graves' hyperthyroidism and ophthalmopathy.

Sequenced here: peripheral blood mononuclear cells (PBMCs), sampled at new diagnosis, from a patient treated with antithyroid drugs. These receptor sequences come from a man aged 40-55 years with Graves disease. Each CDR3 is given with its conserved first and last residue. The D gene is left open where the match is weak. Clone size is stated in some rows and not others, as once, few, many or a class when expanded.

V gene	D gene	clone size	J gene	CDR3 length	CDR3 DNA	CDR3 protein
TRBV20-1	NA	many	TRBJ2-3	13	TGCAGTGCTAGAGATGTAAGGGCAGATACGCAGTATTTT	CSARDVRADTQYF
TRBV15	NA	few	TRBJ2-5	15	TGTGCCACCAGCAGAGATAGACGGAAGCAAGAGACCCAGTACTTC	CATSRDRRKQETQYF
TRBV6-5	TRBD2	NA	TRBJ2-2	16	TGTGCCGGCAGTTTCCCGGGACTAGTGAACACCGGGGAGCTGTTTTTT	CAGSFPGLVNTGELFF
TRBV5-1	NA	few	TRBJ2-1	14	TGCGCCAGCAGCTTGCAGGTCAACTACAATGAGCAGTTCTTC	CASSLQVNYNEQFF
TRBV20-1	NA	few	TRBJ2-2	17	TGCAGTGCCCTTGGGGCAGCCCGACCCCAGAACACCGGGGAGCTGTTTTTT	CSALGAARPQNTGELFF
TRBV7-9	NA	many	TRBJ1-1	16	TGTGCCAGCAGCTTAGTTAGGGTGTCGGGGAACACTGAAGCTTTCTTT	CASSLVRVSGNTEAFF
TRBV3-1	NA	many	TRBJ1-5	14	TGTGCCAGCAGCCGGGACACGACGAATCAGCCCCAGCATTTT	CASSRDTTNQPQHF
TRBV5-1	TRBD1	many	TRBJ2-5	16	TGCGCCAGCAGCTTCATGACGACAGGGGGCAGGGAGACCCAGTACTTC	CASSFMTTGGRETQYF
TRBV6-1	NA	many	TRBJ2-7	15	TGTGCCAGCAGTGAAGCCCCCGACTTGCCCTACGAGCAGTACTTC	CASSEAPDLPYEQYF
TRBV12-3/TRBV12-4	TRBD1	many	TRBJ1-5	14	TGTGCCAGCAGAAACAGGGGAGGGAATCAGCCCCAGCATTTT	CASRNRGGNQPQHF
TRBV2	NA	many	TRBJ1-5	13	TGTGCCAGCAGTACACGGTTTTATCAGCCCCAGCATTTT	CASSTRFYQPQHF
TRBV7-2	TRBD1	NA	TRBJ2-3	16	TGTGCCAGCAGCGTCGGGACAGGGGGCCCCACAGATACGCAGTATTTT	CASSVGTGGPTDTQYF
TRBV3-1	NA	many	TRBJ1-1	14	TGTGCCAGCAGCCAAAGAGAGTGGAACACTGAAGCTTTCTTT	CASSQREWNTEAFF
TRBV2	TRBD1	many	TRBJ2-3	14	TGTGCCAGCAGCATGGACAGGGGAGCAGATACGCAGTATTTT	CASSMDRGADTQYF
TRBV24-1	TRBD1	many	TRBJ2-2	17	TGTGCCACCAGTGGGACGGGACAGGGTTTCGACACCGGGGAGCTGTTTTTT	CATSGTGQGFDTGELFF
TRBV11-2	NA	many	TRBJ2-1	14	TGTGCCAGCAGCTTAGTAGTGAGGCAGGGAGGTCAGTTCTTC	CASSLVVRQGGQFF
TRBV7-8	TRBD2	few	TRBJ2-3	16	TGTGCCAGCAGCTTAGTGGCGGGGGGGAGCACAGATACGCAGTATTTT	CASSLVAGGSTDTQYF
TRBV7-6	NA	many	TRBJ1-1	13	TGTGCCAGCAGCCCGCAGGGGCTCACTGAAGCTTTCTTT	CASSPQGLTEAFF